What follows are 23 T cell receptor beta chains derived from one specimen sequenced in a study of T cell repertoires in cytomegalovirus infection. Each CDR3 protein gets one entry after TCRdb re-called the reads with MiXCR. The sample holds hundreds of thousands of distinct CDR3 sequences; 30% to 40% are singletons and the top ten take over 11%. These TCRs are of unknown antigen specificity. The specimen comprised cultured CD8+ T cells from PBMCs, sampled from culture after CMV antigen stimulation. The receptors originated from a human donor in good health (CMV status not recorded). Some clones in this sample may be carry-over from other donors' samples.

The chain couples TRBV10-3 to TRBJ1-3; D ambiguous. This CDR3 has 14 amino acids. Germline loops: CDR1 ENHRY, CDR2 SYGVKD. The V and J ends lost 10 bases and 0 bases respectively, with 13 bases between them. DNA of the CDR3: TGTGCCACAAGTCCGGGGAGCTCTGGAAACACCATATATTTT. This sequence encodes CATSPGSSGNTIYF.

The chain employs TRBV5-6 and TRBJ1-5; D might be TRBD1 (5 bases). This CDR3 has 13 residues. Germline CDR1 is SGHDT and CDR2 is YYEEEE. Between the trimmed V and J ends, which lost 4 bases and 5 bases, there was a span of 10 bases. CDR3 residues: CASSGGAHQPQHF. The DNA for the CDR3 is TGTGCCAGCAGCGGAGGGGCGCATCAGCCCCAGCATTTT.

This chain links TRBV12-3 or TRBV12-4 with TRBJ1-4, with 8 bases that match TRBD1. The ends lost 5 bases at V and 5 bases at J; junction bases unmatched: 7. The CDR3 loop spans 15 amino acids. CDR3 nucleotides: TGTGCCAGCAGTCCCCGACAGGGGCCAAATGAAAAACTGTTTTTT. It encodes CASSPRQGPNEKLFF.

This sequence joins TRBV14 and TRBJ2-2; D is unclear. Per the germline V gene, CDR1 is SGHDN and CDR2 is FVKESK. This CDR3 region has 14 residues. Trimming removed 1 base from V and 6 bases from J, with 9 bases in between. CDR3 DNA sequence: TGTGCCAGCAGCCAAGCAAGGGTTCCCGGGGAGCTGTTTTTT. It translates to CASSQARVPGELFF.

This clonotype has a count of ten or more. The chain couples TRBV4-1 to TRBJ2-3, with unresolved D. CDR1 and CDR2 (germline): MGHRA, YSYEKL. The CDR3 has 15 amino acids. V was cut by 1 base and J by 0 bases, with 8 bases left in between. The CDR3 is CASSQVQVSTDTQYF. The DNA of the CDR3 is TGCGCCAGCAGCCAAGTTCAGGTTAGCACAGATACGCAGTATTTT.

This clonotype was seen a handful of times. This chain links TRBV9 with TRBJ2-1, with 8 bases identical to TRBD1. Germline assignment: CDR1 SGDLS and CDR2 YYNGEE. V was clipped by 1 base and J by 7 bases; unmatched bases: 4. The CDR3 extends over 14 amino acids. The CDR3, as DNA: TGTGCCAGCAGCGTACAGGGGGCGCGGAATGAGCAGTTCTTC. It specifies CASSVQGARNEQFF. The full variable domain, completed using reference TRBV9 and TRBJ2-1, is DSGVTQTPKHLITATGQRVTLRCSPRSGDLSVYWYQQSLDQGLQFLIQYYNGEERAKGNILERFSAQQFPDLHSELNLSSLELGDSALYFCASSVQGARNEQFFGPGTRLTVL.

This clonotype was seen a handful of times. The chain joins TRBV24-1 to TRBJ2-1; 7 bases agree with TRBD1. V shed 3 bases, J shed 6 bases, and the junction held 4 bases outside the gene matches. Germline V gene data show CDR1 as KGHDR and CDR2 as SFDVKD. CDR3 size: 14 residues. The CDR3 loop reads CATSDADRVNEQFF. CDR3 sequence (DNA): TGTGCCACCAGTGATGCCGACAGGGTCAATGAGCAGTTCTTC.

In this sample, this clonotype turned up a few times. J is TRBJ1-1 and V is TRBV19, with D perhaps TRBD1 (5 bases). The ends were cut back, 5 bases at V and 0 bases at J, with 13 bases in the middle. CDR1 is LNHDA and CDR2 is SQIVND in the germline V gene (reference sequence). The CDR3 contains 15 residues. The CDR3 region has the DNA TGTGCCAGTAGTCGCGAAGTACAGGTGAACACTGAAGCTTTCTTT. Its translation is CASSREVQVNTEAFF.

This clonotype was detected a few times. The CDR3 region is CASSLGWGGEQYV. CDR3 in DNA: TGTGCCAGCAGCTTGGGTTGGGGAGGGGAGCAGTACGTC. This rearrangement joins TRBV5-4 to TRBJ2-7; TRBD2 agrees at 7 bases. The CDR3 covers 13 residues. Germline values: CDR1 SGHNT, CDR2 YYREEE (reference sequence). J lost 7 bases, V lost 0 bases, and 4 bases had no gene match.

The J gene is TRBJ2-2, the V gene TRBV6-2 or TRBV6-3; 7 nucleotides agree with TRBD1. Germline CDR1 and CDR2: MNHEY and SVGEGT. The CDR3 loop spans 16 amino acids. With V trimmed by 2 bases and J by 5 bases, 8 bases remained unmatched. CDR3 nucleotides: TGTGCCAGCAGTTACCCCGACAGGGAACTAACCGGGGAGCTGTTTTTT. This sequence encodes CASSYPDRELTGELFF.

A few counts support this clonotype. The chain is built from TRBV19 and TRBJ2-2, with D perhaps TRBD1 (5 bases). The V end was cut by 6 bases, the J end by 5 bases, with 16 bases between. Germline CDR1 is LNHDA and CDR2 is SQIVND (reference sequence). The length of the CDR3 is 15 residues. The CDR3 region is CASSWTLLGTGELFF. The CDR3 nucleotides are TGTGCCAGTAGCTGGACACTCCTCGGAACCGGGGAGCTGTTTTTT.

The table lists this clonotype with many counts. The chain joins TRBV7-8 to TRBJ2-1; 9 bases are shared with TRBD2. V lost 2 bases to trimming and J lost 7 bases; unmatched junction nucleotides: 6. CDR3 length equals 15 residues. CDR1 is SGHVS and CDR2 is FQNEAQ in the germline V gene. CDR3 residues: CASSLFSGGPNEQFF. For the CDR3, the DNA is TGTGCCAGCAGCTTATTTAGCGGGGGCCCGAATGAGCAGTTCTTC.

Comments on this clonotype: An end of the junction does not agree with germline; a read error may underlie this. The chain couples TRBV6-2 or TRBV6-3 to TRBJ2-5; D unresolved. Germline CDR1 and CDR2: MNHEY and SVGEGT. This CDR3 has 15 amino acids. This CDR3 is CANSYSKGPRETQYF. CDR3 sequence (DNA): TGTGCCAACAGTTACTCGAAGGGCCCTCGAGAGACCCAGTACTTC.

Written as DNA, the CDR3 is TGTGCCAGCTTCCCGGGACAGGGAGGCACCGGGGAGCTGTTTTTT. Translation gives CASFPGQGGTGELFF. The rearrangement joins TRBV6-1 to TRBJ2-2; 9 bases are a match to TRBD1. The V gene end was trimmed by 8 bases and the J gene end by 4 bases; junction bases not matched to a gene: 8. Germline lookup yields CDR1 MNHNS and CDR2 SASEGT. The CDR3 is made up of 15 amino acids.

Only a few counts were recorded for this clonotype. The chain joins TRBV6-6 to TRBJ2-7; no reliable D call. The ends were cut back, 8 bases at V and 1 base at J, with 12 bases in the middle. Germline V gene lookup returns CDR1 MNHNY and CDR2 SVGAGI (reference sequence). The CDR3 extends over 13 amino acids. CDR3 in amino acids: CASALFSSYEQYF. Here the CDR3 DNA reads TGTGCCAGCGCCCTATTCTCTTCCTACGAGCAGTACTTC.

Comment on this clonotype: One base away lies a much larger clone, so this may be a sequencing read error. This chain joins TRBV7-6 and TRBJ1-2; the D is unclear. The germline V gene has CDR1 SGHVS and CDR2 FNYEAQ. The V and J ends lost 11 bases and 8 bases respectively, with 15 bases between them. CDR3 length equals 11 residues. CDR3 DNA sequence: TGTGCCTTTCGGCTTTCCCAAGGCTACACCTTC. This sequence encodes CAFRLSQGYTF.

The chain joins TRBV11-3 to TRBJ2-5; 10 bases align to TRBD2. The CDR3 is 15 amino acids. CDR1 SGHNT and CDR2 YENEEA come from the germline V gene. With 4 bases clipped from V and 5 bases from J, the junction kept 7 bases outside the gene matches. CDR3 amino acids: CASSSDDSGRETQYF. The CDR3 coding sequence is TGTGCCAGCAGCTCGGACGATAGCGGGAGGGAGACCCAGTACTTC. The full variable domain, in which reference TRBV11-3 and TRBJ2-5 provide the parts outside the CDR3, is EAGVVQSPRYKIIEKKQPVAFWCNPISGHNTLYWYLQNLGQGPELLIRYENEEAVDDSQLPKDRFSAERLKGVDSTLKIQPAELGDSAVYLCASSSDDSGRETQYFGPGTRLLVL.

The CDR3 loop reads CASGQIGLAGGPRVFNEQFF. CDR3 sequence (DNA): TGTGCTAGTGGTCAAATCGGACTAGCGGGGGGGCCAAGGGTTTTTAATGAGCAGTTCTTC. The chain uses TRBV12-5 and TRBJ2-1, with 15 bases lining up with TRBD2. This CDR3 comprises 20 residues. Germline trimming cut 5 bases from V and 7 bases from J; bases unmatched to any gene: 18. Germline CDR1 and CDR2: LGHNT and FRNRAP.

The gene calls are TRBV7-3 and TRBJ2-7; 10 bases line up with TRBD1. Trimming at V came to 5 bases and at J to 2 bases, leaving 3 bases not matched to a gene. Germline CDR1 SGHTA, CDR2 FQGTGA. The CDR3 is made up of 14 amino acids. The CDR3 coding sequence is TGTGCCAGCAGCGGGACAGGGGAAACCTACGAGCAGTACGTC. Its protein product is CASSGTGETYEQYV.

This clonotype was counted only a few times. The rearrangement links TRBV4-1 to TRBJ1-5; D ambiguous. V was pared by 1 base and J by 5 bases, with 6 bases between. The CDR3 runs to 13 residues. Germline V gene sequence: CDR1 MGHRA, CDR2 YSYEKL. This CDR3 reads CASSQGEHQPQHF. The CDR3 nucleotides read TGCGCCAGCAGCCAAGGGGAACATCAGCCCCAGCATTTT.

The chain recombines TRBV5-6 with TRBJ1-5; TRBD1 matches 9 bases. The CDR3 totals 18 residues. The germline CDR1 and CDR2 sequences are SGHDT and YYEEEE. Losses at the gene ends were 4 bases for V and 0 bases for J; bases not matched to a gene: 11. CDR3 coding DNA: TGTGCCAGCAGCCCCCGGGACAGGGAGGGGGATAGCAATCAGCCCCAGCATTTT. Translating it yields CASSPRDREGDSNQPQHF.

In this sample, this clonotype turned up many times. The CDR3 here is CASTHGAGENTGELFF. DNA for the CDR3: TGTGCCAGCACCCACGGCGCGGGGGAGAACACCGGGGAGCTGTTTTTT. The V gene is TRBV7-9, the J gene TRBJ2-2, with 7 bases fitting TRBD2. The CDR3 extends over 16 amino acids. From germline, CDR1 is SEHNR and CDR2 FQNEAQ (reference sequence). With V trimmed by 7 bases and J by 1 base, 9 bases remained unmatched.

This clonotype was seen a few times. This chain uses TRBV6-2 or TRBV6-3 with TRBJ2-1; 7 bases are shared with TRBD1. The CDR3 is made up of 15 amino acids. Germline V CDR1 and CDR2: MNHEY, SVGEGT. V lost 2 bases and J lost 6; bases outside the gene matches: 7. The CDR3 reads CASSYPWTGFNEQFF. The CDR3 nucleotides read TGTGCCAGCAGTTACCCCTGGACAGGCTTCAATGAGCAGTTCTTC.